Listed below are T cell receptor beta chains from one sample, sequenced in a study of T cells in Graves' hyperthyroidism and ophthalmopathy. TCRdb recomputed calls from the multiplex PCR reads with MiXCR, one row per CDR3 protein. The repertoire consists of almost 500,000 distinct CDR3 sequences, with 20% to 25% occurring once and the leading ten covering about 49%. Sequencing was done on a sample of blood. The source is a woman in her seventies with Graves' ophthalmopathy. CDR3s include the opening cysteine and the closing phenylalanine or tryptophan. D genes are given only for firm matches. The size of a clone is reported for some rows only, either as once, few or many, or as a class for expanded clones.

>few|TRBV20-1|-
CSARRQAAETQYF
>-|TRBV4-1|TRBD1
CASSQLQGGNQPQHF
>-|TRBV4-2|TRBD2
CASSRILASSYNEQFF
>-|TRBV5-1|TRBD2
CASSTQTGLAGGSEQFF
>few|TRBV6-1|-
CASLYTPTGHTEAFF
>-|TRBV20-1|TRBD2
CSAFSGSRYEQYF
>-|TRBV7-9|-
CASSPHGDEQYF
>-|TRBV6-5|-
CASSYSGGRTEAFF
>-|TRBV4-3|TRBD2
CASSPSGRVHGELFF
>-|TRBV7-9|TRBD2
CASSPLTSGRNNEQFF
>many|TRBV3-1|-
CASQIWGVAGELFF
>many|TRBV20-1|TRBD2
CSAIPGGQETQYF
>-|TRBV29-1|-
CSATEWGETQYF
>-|TRBV9|-
CASSVGVNNEQFF
>-|TRBV28|-
CASSLSDTGYGYTF
>few|TRBV19|TRBD2
CASSPGLGVTDTQYF
>few|TRBV27|TRBD2
CASSPRTSGRAGAYEQYF
>-|TRBV6-2/TRBV6-3|TRBD2
CASSFSRTSGRLPSYNEQFF
>-|TRBV25-1|-
CASSPQGGAGYYGYTF
>-|TRBV5-5|-
CASSLVTGRTGEQYF
>-|TRBV11-2|-
CASSSLGATEAFF
>few|TRBV7-2|-
CASSLQSSHNEKLFF
>many|TRBV2|TRBD1
CASRPLDRANTEAFF
>-|TRBV20-1|TRBD2
CSASRGSGSLAYNEQFF
>-|TRBV24-1|-
CATSDPSGSKDTQYF
>-|TRBV19|-
CASRGVTVSAYNSPLHF
>few|TRBV2|-
CASSGVIMNTEAFF
>few|TRBV7-8|TRBD1
CASSSLSGTAYGYTF
>once|TRBV6-5|-
CASSYATGYISGANVLTF
>-|TRBV7-6|-
CASSLALASSTDTQYF
>few|TRBV20-1|TRBD1
CSAQDRRNTGELFF
>-|TRBV6-2/TRBV6-3|-
CASSTLQGNSYNEQFF